The 23 T cell receptor beta chains below come from one sample, sequenced in a study of cytomegalovirus exposure and HLA in healthy donors. The PCR made use of 60 Vbeta and 13 Jbeta primers. Produced via immunoSEQ multiplex PCR; TCRdb's table is partial and in-frame only. Of about 100,000 clones detected, 81% appear once; the ten largest clones hold 4.2%. Sequencing was performed on PBMCs. The receptors were gathered from a woman between 65 and 79 years old in good health and CMV-seropositive.

This clone was observed once. The J gene is TRBJ1-1, the V gene TRBV7-9; D possibly corresponds to TRBD1 (6 bases). The CDR3 spans 14 residues. The V gene's germline CDR1 is SEHNR and CDR2 FQNEAQ (reference sequence). The germline V and J ends were trimmed by 2 bases and 4 bases, with 11 bases remaining between them. DNA of the CDR3: TGTGCCAGCAGCTTAATCGGGGGGCGCACTGAAGCTTTCTTT. As protein: CASSLIGGRTEAFF.

This clone was seen once. CDR3 coding DNA: TGTGCCAGCAGCCACGGGAGCTACATGGCCTACAATGAGCAGTTCTTC. It yields the protein CASSHGSYMAYNEQFF. This chain uses TRBV9 with TRBJ2-1, with D perhaps TRBD2 (6 bases). The germline V and J ends were trimmed by 4 bases and 2 bases, with 16 bases remaining between them. This CDR3 region has 16 residues. Germline V gene lookup returns CDR1 SGDLS and CDR2 YYNGEE.

The rearrangement joins TRBV7-2 to TRBJ2-7; 8 bases agree with TRBD1. V shed 3 bases, J shed 6 bases, and the junction held 4 bases outside the gene matches. Germline V gives CDR1 SGHTA, CDR2 FQGNSA. The CDR3 has 13 amino acids. The CDR3 reads CASSLAGGGEQYF. CDR3 DNA: TGTGCCAGCAGCTTGGCAGGGGGCGGCGAGCAGTACTTC.

This clone was seen once. The CDR3, as DNA: TGTGCCAGCAGCTTGTGGACAGGGAGGACCTATGGCTACACCTTC. Its translation: CASSLWTGRTYGYTF. J is TRBJ1-2 and V is TRBV5-6; 8 nucleotides match TRBD1. Per the germline V gene, CDR1 is SGHDT and CDR2 is YYEEEE. This CDR3 spans 15 amino acids. Trimming removed 1 base from V and 4 bases from J; junction bases left unmatched: 6.

This clone was seen a few times. The rearrangement uses TRBV4-2 and TRBJ2-1; 11 bases line up with TRBD2. CDR1 and CDR2 (germline): LGHNA, YNFKEQ. The CDR3 runs 15 residues. With V trimmed by 1 base and J by 8 bases, 4 bases remained unmatched. CDR3 in amino acids: CASSQVAGGPHEQFF. The CDR3 nucleotides are TGTGCCAGCAGCCAAGTAGCGGGAGGGCCACATGAGCAGTTCTTC.

The count of this clone is one. CDR3 sequence: CASSSASGVYNEQFF. The CDR3 DNA reads TGTGCCAGCTCCTCCGCCTCGGGGGTCTACAATGAGCAGTTCTTC. The V and J genes are TRBV7-9 and TRBJ2-1, with D maybe TRBD2 (6 bases). Trimming left V 8 bases short and J 3 bases short, with 17 bases between. CDR3 length: 15 residues. Germline CDR1 reads SEHNR; CDR2 reads FQNEAQ (reference sequence). Full variable domain (rest looked up from reference TRBV7-9 and TRBJ2-1): DTGVSQNPRHKITKRGQNVTFRCDPISEHNRLYWYRQTLGQGPEFLTYFQNEAQLEKSRLLSDRFSAERPKGSFSTLEIQRTEQGDSAMYLCASSSASGVYNEQFFGPGTRLTVL.

The chain joins TRBV7-3 to TRBJ1-5; 8 bases map to TRBD1. Losses at the gene ends were 5 bases for V and 9 bases for J; bases not matched to a gene: 3. There are 12 residues in the CDR3. Germline V gives CDR1 SGHTA, CDR2 FQGTGA. This CDR3 is CASSIQGGPQHF. CDR3 DNA sequence: TGTGCCAGCAGCATACAGGGGGGGCCCCAGCATTTT.

V and J are TRBV27 and TRBJ2-7, with 7 nucleotides matching TRBD1. V was pared by 10 bases and J by 2 bases, with 8 bases of the junction left unmatched. The germline V gene has CDR1 MNHEY and CDR2 SMNVEV (reference sequence). The CDR3 contains 13 residues. DNA of the CDR3: TGTGCCACCGCGACAGGGTTTCCCTACGAGCAGTACTTC. Translated: CATATGFPYEQYF.

This clone was counted only a few times. The chain uses TRBV11-2 and TRBJ2-2; TRBD2 agrees at 8 bases. V was clipped by 4 bases and J by 0 bases; unmatched bases: 4. The CDR3 covers 16 residues. Germline values: CDR1 SGHAT, CDR2 FQNNGV. CDR3 sequence: CASSWQLAANTGELFF. CDR3 DNA: TGTGCCAGCAGCTGGCAACTAGCGGCGAACACCGGGGAGCTGTTTTTT.

This clone has more than one count but fewer than ten. This CDR3 is CASSPWGTSGNNEQFF. The CDR3 DNA reads as TGTGCCAGCTCACCATGGGGGACTAGCGGGAACAATGAGCAGTTCTTC. The chain is built from TRBV18 and TRBJ2-1; 13 bases map to TRBD2. The CDR3 spans 16 residues. Germline V gives CDR1 KGHSH, CDR2 LQKENI. V lost 2 bases, J lost 5 bases, and 3 bases stayed unmatched.

This clone has only a few counts. The chain employs TRBV21-1 and TRBJ2-5; the table's D call TRBD2 went unverified against the DNA. TRBV21-1 is an annotated pseudogene. This CDR3 spans 13 amino acids. CDR3 coding DNA: TGTGCCAGCAGCAAGAGGAGAAAAGAGACCCAGTACTTC. Protein product: CASSKRRKETQYF.

The CDR3 reads CASSTRTGGLDEQYF. The DNA of the CDR3 is TGCGCCAGCAGCACAAGGACAGGGGGCCTGGACGAGCAGTACTTC. The chain has TRBV5-1 and TRBJ2-7; 11 bases line up with TRBD1. This CDR3 spans 15 amino acids. The V segment lost 4 bases and the J segment 5 bases; nucleotides outside the gene matches: 8. The germline V gene has CDR1 SGHRS and CDR2 YFSETQ. Full variable domain (rest looked up from reference TRBV5-1 and TRBJ2-7): KAGVTQTPRYLIKTRGQQVTLSCSPISGHRSVSWYQQTPGQGLQFLFEYFSETQRNKGNFPGRFSGRQFSNSRSEMNVSTLELGDSALYLCASSTRTGGLDEQYFGPGTRLTVT.

V is TRBV27 and J is TRBJ2-1; 11 bases fit TRBD2. Germline values: CDR1 MNHEY, CDR2 SMNVEV (reference sequence). This CDR3 region has 16 residues. V gave up 5 bases and J gave up 2 bases; unmatched junction bases: 5. CDR3 in amino acids: CASSRLLAGAYNEQFF. The CDR3 bases are TGTGCCAGCAGTCGATTACTAGCGGGAGCCTACAATGAGCAGTTCTTC.

This chain connects TRBV5-1 to TRBJ2-7; D is possibly TRBD2 (5 bases). Between the trimmed V and J ends, which lost 4 bases and 4 bases, there was a span of 15 bases. This CDR3 region has 14 residues. Per the germline V gene, CDR1 is SGHRS and CDR2 is YFSETQ. The CDR3 sequence is CASSQDSGQYEQYF. The CDR3 DNA sequence: TGCGCCAGCAGCCAGGACTCCGGGCAGTACGAGCAGTACTTC.

The CDR3 here is CAWTGDLGEAFF. CDR3 nucleotides: TGTGCCTGGACAGGTGATTTAGGTGAAGCTTTCTTT. The chain links TRBV30 to TRBJ1-1; no firm D call. Germline V CDR1 and CDR2: GTSNPN, SVGIG (reference sequence). This CDR3 is built from 12 residues. Trimming took 4 bases from V and 7 from J, leaving 13 bases between them.

The V and J genes are TRBV7-2 and TRBJ2-5; 13 bases are a match to TRBD2. The germline V gene has CDR1 SGHTA and CDR2 FQGNSA. Trimming at V came to 1 base and at J to 2 bases, leaving 1 base not matched to a gene. This CDR3 is 16 amino acids long. CDR3 in amino acids: CASSLEGLAGQETQYF. CDR3 in DNA: TGTGCCAGCAGCTTAGAGGGACTAGCGGGGCAAGAGACCCAGTACTTC.

This chain joins TRBV15 and TRBJ1-5, with D uncertain. V was trimmed by 2 bases and J by 3 bases, leaving 8 bases between them. The germline V gene has CDR1 LNHNV and CDR2 YYDKDF (reference sequence). This CDR3 has 14 residues. The CDR3 region is CATSRTGVNQPQHF. In DNA, the CDR3 is TGTGCCACCAGCAGAACGGGAGTCAATCAGCCCCAGCATTTT.

The rearrangement joins TRBV19 to TRBJ2-5; D call uncertain. The end of the DNA aligns better with TRBJ2-7, so the J call may be wrong. Germline values: CDR1 LNHDA, CDR2 SQIVND (reference sequence). This CDR3 spans 12 amino acids. The CDR3 is CASSIRPYEQYF. CDR3 bases: TGTGCCAGTAGTATCCGTCCCTACGAGCAGTACTTC.

The J gene is TRBJ1-1, the V gene TRBV5-4; tentative D call: TRBD1 (5 bases). Germline values: CDR1 SGHNT, CDR2 YYREEE (reference sequence). V was cut by 5 bases and J by 4 bases, with 15 bases left in between. The CDR3 has 14 residues. DNA of the CDR3: TGTGCCAGCAGTTCGCCCCTACAGGCCACTGAAGCTTTCTTT. As protein: CASSSPLQATEAFF. The entire variable domain, with the rest obtained from reference TRBV5-4 and TRBJ1-1, is as follows: ETGVTQSPTHLIKTRGQQVTLRCSSQSGHNTVSWYQQALGQGPQFIFQYYREEENGRGNFPPRFSGLQFPNYSSELNVNALELDDSALYLCASSSPLQATEAFFGQGTRLTVV.

V and J are TRBV29-1 and TRBJ2-7, with 10 bases matching TRBD2. The germline CDR1 and CDR2 sequences are SQVTM and ANQGSEA. J was trimmed by 2 bases and V by 0 bases; bases with no gene match: 10. The length of the CDR3 is 17 residues. CDR3 bases: TGCAGCGTTGAAGACGGTGGCGAGGGACTAGCGACCTACGAGCAGTACTTC. Translating it yields CSVEDGGEGLATYEQYF.

This clone was seen a few times. The chain recombines TRBV7-9 with TRBJ1-4, with 10 bases identical to TRBD1. The CDR3 is made up of 14 amino acids. Per germline, CDR1 SEHNR and CDR2 FQNEAQ (reference sequence). After removal of 5 bases from V and 8 bases from J, the junction contained 5 bases not matched to a gene. This CDR3 is CASSAGQGNEKLFF. The DNA of the CDR3 is TGTGCCAGCAGCGCGGGACAGGGGAACGAAAAACTGTTTTTT.

In its sample, this clone was seen a few times. The genes are TRBV6-6 and TRBJ2-7, with D perhaps matching TRBD1 (6 bases). Trimming shortened V by 6 bases and J by 2 bases, and 14 bases separated the two germline ends. In germline, CDR1 is MNHNY, CDR2 SVGAGI (reference sequence). The CDR3 sequence is 14 residues long. CDR3 nucleotide sequence: TGTGCCAGCAGCCCGACAGGAGCCCCCTACGAGCAGTACTTC. This translates into CASSPTGAPYEQYF.

The chain links TRBV7-8 to TRBJ1-2; D may be TRBD1 (6 bases). V was trimmed by 1 base and J by 9 bases, leaving 30 bases between them. The CDR3 runs to 19 residues. The V gene's germline CDR1 is SGHVS and CDR2 FQNEAQ. The CDR3 DNA sequence: TGTGCCAGCAGCTTAGGACCAGCTAAACTGAGACAGGATGGACGTAGCTACACCTTC. Translated, it gives CASSLGPAKLRQDGRSYTF.